This TCR beta chain came from a study of T cell responses to AZD1222 COVID-19 vaccine. Findings of the study overall: Females outnumbered males among donors, who were mostly white British; clonal diversity was possibly underestimated. Seropositive status at baseline applied to only five or six AZD1222 recipients.

Profiled with immunoSEQ multiplex PCR; TCRdb holds only in-frame clones, not every one. Of roughly 200,000 clones listed, roughly 91% were seen once; the top ten hold approximately 1%. With respect to this clone: The antigen is not known.

The trim removed 3 bases at V and 8 bases at J, leaving 4 bases unmatched. This CDR3 has 13 residues. The germline V gene has CDR1 MRHNA and CDR2 SNTAGT. This sequence joins TRBV6-4 and TRBJ1-2; 9 nucleotides line up with TRBD1. This specimen consisted of peripheral blood, obtained on day 0 of MenACWY control vaccination. This sequence originates from an adult in good health. The CDR3 DNA sequence: TGTGCCAGCAGTGATGGGACAGGGAAAGGCTACACCTTC. It yields the protein CASSDGTGKGYTF.